A single sample gave rise to the 7 T cell receptor beta chains below, sequenced in a study of cytomegalovirus exposure and HLA in healthy donors (dated by TCRdb to the late 2010s). The method behind the library was the immunoSEQ multiplex PCR assay. For the multiplex PCR, a mixture combining 60 forward primers for TCR Vbeta segments and 13 reverse primers for TCR Jbeta segments was used. TCRdb took over this immuneACCESS table, retaining in-frame rearrangements with V and J assigned. Such tables are incomplete; in checked studies, under half of the missing clones stem from an unresolved V gene, and the remainder is unexplained. The sample has 160,000 or so clones on record, roughly four fifths of them singletons. Clones ranked in the top ten supply about 4.5% of the sample. The sequencing input was PBMCs. These TCRs come from a man aged 40-49 years in good health and CMV-seronegative.

This chain joins TRBV5-1 and TRBJ2-5, with D possibly being TRBD2 (6 bases). The J call may be wrong; the DNA end is better matched by TRBJ2-7. The CDR3 length is 15 residues. The germline V gene encodes CDR1 SGHRS and CDR2 YFSETQ. CDR3 region: CASSLASVISYEQYF. As DNA, the CDR3 is TGCGCCAGCAGCTTGGCTAGCGTGATTTCCTACGAGCAGTACTTC.

J is TRBJ1-1 and V is TRBV5-1; possible D gene TRBD1, 5 bases. Germline V gene sequence: CDR1 SGHRS, CDR2 YFSETQ. Trimming pared 2 bases from V and 1 base from J, leaving 6 bases between. CDR3 length equals 13 residues. CDR3 sequence: CASSFTGNTEAFF. DNA of the CDR3: TGCGCCAGCAGCTTCACAGGGAACACTGAAGCTTTCTTT.

This clone was seen more than once but under ten times. V and J are TRBV6-5 and TRBJ1-2; D unclear. This CDR3 has 13 residues. Germline V gene lookup returns CDR1 MNHEY and CDR2 SVGAGI. Trimming shortened V by 2 bases and J by 4 bases, and 8 bases separated the two germline ends. CDR3 in DNA: TGTGCCAGCAGTTACGGTCAGTTCTATGGCTACACCTTC. As protein: CASSYGQFYGYTF.

J is TRBJ2-7 and V is TRBV28; TRBD1 might be the D (6 bases). Trimming left V 8 bases short and J 6 bases short, with 14 bases between. Per germline, CDR1 MDHEN and CDR2 SYDVKM. This CDR3 is built from 12 residues. The CDR3 loop is CASSLGRGEQYF. CDR3 DNA sequence: TGTGCCAGCTCCCTTGGCAGGGGCGAGCAGTACTTC.

This sequence joins TRBV6-5 and TRBJ1-2, with a weak D call TRBD1 (6 bases). Per germline, CDR1 MNHEY and CDR2 SVGAGI. The V end lost 7 bases, the J end lost 7 bases, and 16 bases lay between the germline ends. This CDR3 has 13 residues. CDR3 sequence: CASNFGGGGGYTF. Written as DNA, the CDR3 is TGTGCCAGCAATTTTGGGGGGGGCGGTGGCTACACCTTC.

Notes on this clone: Mismatch with germline at one junction end may stem from a read error. The identical CDR3 is also encoded by other nucleotide sequences in the sample. This chain uses TRBV28 with TRBJ1-5, with 11 bases matching TRBD1. CDR3 length: 15 residues. Germline CDR1 is MDHEN and CDR2 is SYDVKM. This chain's CDR3 is CASSRDRGANQPQHF. DNA for the CDR3: TGTGCCAGCAGTAGGGACAGGGGGGCAAATCAGCCTCAGCATTTT.

This clone has just a few counts. The V call is TRBV6-1, the J call TRBJ2-4; D unresolved. In germline, CDR1 is MNHNS, CDR2 SASEGT. Trimming left V 10 bases short and J 8 bases short, with 21 bases between. This CDR3 comprises 14 residues. The CDR3 is CATLSSFLTHIQYF. As DNA, the CDR3 is TGTGCCACACTGTCGTCCTTCCTCACGCACATTCAGTACTTC.